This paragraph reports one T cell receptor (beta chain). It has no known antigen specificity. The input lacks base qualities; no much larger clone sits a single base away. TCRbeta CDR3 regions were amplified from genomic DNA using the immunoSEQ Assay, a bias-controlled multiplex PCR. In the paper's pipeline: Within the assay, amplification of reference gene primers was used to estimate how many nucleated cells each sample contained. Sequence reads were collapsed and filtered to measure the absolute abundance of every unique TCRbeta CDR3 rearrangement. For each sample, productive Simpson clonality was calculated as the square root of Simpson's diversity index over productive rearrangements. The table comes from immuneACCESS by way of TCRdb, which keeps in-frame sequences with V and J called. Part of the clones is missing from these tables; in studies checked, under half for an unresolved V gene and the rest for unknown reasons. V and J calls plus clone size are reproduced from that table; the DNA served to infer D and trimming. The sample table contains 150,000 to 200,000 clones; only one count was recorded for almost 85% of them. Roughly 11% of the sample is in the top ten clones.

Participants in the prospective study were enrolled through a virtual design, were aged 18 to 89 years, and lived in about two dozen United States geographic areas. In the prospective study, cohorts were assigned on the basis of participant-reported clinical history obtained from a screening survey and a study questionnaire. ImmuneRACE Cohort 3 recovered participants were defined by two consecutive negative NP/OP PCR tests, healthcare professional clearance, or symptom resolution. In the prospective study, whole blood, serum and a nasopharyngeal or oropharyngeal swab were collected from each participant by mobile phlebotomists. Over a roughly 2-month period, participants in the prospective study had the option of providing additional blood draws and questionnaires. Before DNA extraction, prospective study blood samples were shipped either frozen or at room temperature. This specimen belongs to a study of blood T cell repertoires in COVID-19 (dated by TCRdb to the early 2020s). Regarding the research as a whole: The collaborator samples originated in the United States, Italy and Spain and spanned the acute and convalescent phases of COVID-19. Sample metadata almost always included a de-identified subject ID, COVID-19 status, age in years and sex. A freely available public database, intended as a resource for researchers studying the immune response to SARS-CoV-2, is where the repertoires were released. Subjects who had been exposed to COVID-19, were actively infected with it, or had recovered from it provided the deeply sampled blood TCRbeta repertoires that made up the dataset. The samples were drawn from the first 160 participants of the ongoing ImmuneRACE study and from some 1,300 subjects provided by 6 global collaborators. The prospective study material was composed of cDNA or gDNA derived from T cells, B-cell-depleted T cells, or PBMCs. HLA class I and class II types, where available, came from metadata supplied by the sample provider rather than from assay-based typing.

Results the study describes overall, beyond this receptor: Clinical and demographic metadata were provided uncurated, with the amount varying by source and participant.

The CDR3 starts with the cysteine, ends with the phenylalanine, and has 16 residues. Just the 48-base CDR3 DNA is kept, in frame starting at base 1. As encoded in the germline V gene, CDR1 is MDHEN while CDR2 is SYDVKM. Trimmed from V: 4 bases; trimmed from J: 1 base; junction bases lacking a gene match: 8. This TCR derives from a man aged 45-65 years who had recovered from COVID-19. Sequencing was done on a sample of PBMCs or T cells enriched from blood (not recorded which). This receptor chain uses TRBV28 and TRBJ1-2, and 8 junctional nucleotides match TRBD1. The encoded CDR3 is CASSSTRTGLNYGYTF. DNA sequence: TGTGCCAGCAGTTCCACCCGGACAGGGCTTAACTATGGCTACACCTTC.